These 32 T cell receptor beta chains were sequenced from one sample in a study of blood T cells in healthy people across ages. Combining a sample-barcoded 5' primer with a J-beta primer mix, a second PCR ran for about 7 to 12 cycles. TCRdb reanalysed the 5' RACE reads using MiXCR and keeps one entry per CDR3 protein. The table has about 1 million distinct CDR3 sequences, about 25% seen once. Separately, the same data were catalogued under a study of T cells of mothers and their children.

Sequencing was carried out using blood. The receptor set was obtained from a girl aged 2-10 years in good health.

The chain joins TRBV10-3 to TRBJ2-3; D remains unclear. The CDR3 loop spans 13 amino acids. From germline, CDR1 is ENHRY and CDR2 SYGVKD. V lost 3 bases and J 2 bases, leaving 6 bases between the germline ends. CDR3 region: CAISEMDTDTQYF. The CDR3 DNA is TGTGCCATCAGTGAAATGGACACAGATACGCAGTATTTT.

This clonotype was seen more than once but under ten times. The junction does not match germline at one end; this may be a read error. The genes are TRBV15 and TRBJ2-7; no definite D call. The CDR3 runs to 14 residues. CDR1 LNHNV and CDR2 YYDKDF come from the germline V gene (reference sequence). Here the CDR3 reads CATSGDETHYEQYF. The CDR3 DNA reads as TGTGCCACCAGCGGAGACGAAACCCACTACGAGCAGTACTTC.

This clonotype turned up a few times. In DNA form, the CDR3 reads TGTGCCAGCAGTGAATTTAGGACAGGGGGCTCCTACGAGCAGTACTTC. It translates to CASSEFRTGGSYEQYF. This chain joins TRBV2 and TRBJ2-7, with 10 bases identical to TRBD1. V shed 2 bases and J 0 bases; nucleotides not matched to a gene: 4. The CDR3 is 16 residues long. The germline V gene has CDR1 SNHLY and CDR2 FYNNEI.

This clonotype was seen ten or more times. The chain has TRBV14 and TRBJ1-1; no reliable D call. Trimming cost V 5 bases and J 0 bases, with 13 bases left between them. The CDR3 extends over 15 amino acids. Looked up from germline, CDR1 is SGHDN and CDR2 is FVKESK. The CDR3 DNA follows: TGTGCCAGCAGCTCCATCGGAGACATGAACACTGAAGCTTTCTTT. Translation gives CASSSIGDMNTEAFF.

The V call is TRBV4-1, the J call TRBJ2-1, with a possible D match to TRBD1 (6 bases). The V end was cut by 1 base, the J end by 2 bases, with 9 bases between. Germline loops: CDR1 MGHRA, CDR2 YSYEKL. The CDR3 contains 15 residues. The CDR3 DNA reads TGCGCCAGCAGCCAAGGTTGGGACACCTACAATGAGCAGTTCTTC. Amino acids: CASSQGWDTYNEQFF.

The chain joins TRBV7-8 to TRBJ1-1, with TRBD1 as a possible D gene (6 bases). Germline V lookup: CDR1 SGHVS, CDR2 FQNEAQ. V was trimmed by 4 bases and J by 5 bases, leaving 17 bases between them. CDR3 size: 15 residues. The CDR3 DNA reads TGTGCCAGCAGCTCTGAACAGGGCGTAGGGACTGAAGCTTTCTTT. Protein product: CASSSEQGVGTEAFF.

The chain recombines TRBV6-2 or TRBV6-3 with TRBJ2-2; D is uncertain. The CDR3 spans 12 residues. Germline V CDR1 and CDR2: MNHEY, SVGEGT. The V end lost 6 bases, the J end lost 4 bases, and 6 bases lay between the germline ends. The CDR3 coding sequence is TGTGCCAGCAGAGAGTTCACCGGGGAGCTGTTTTTT. This sequence encodes CASREFTGELFF.

The chain joins TRBV6-2 or TRBV6-3 to TRBJ2-2; no reliable D call. V was trimmed by 3 bases and J by 7 bases, leaving 15 bases between them. This CDR3 comprises 15 residues. Germline CDR1 is MNHEY and CDR2 is SVGEGT. The CDR3 here is CASSYLGVPVGELFF. The CDR3 region has the DNA TGTGCCAGCAGTTATTTGGGCGTCCCGGTCGGGGAGCTGTTTTTT.

V gene TRBV13 combines with J gene TRBJ2-4; D is uncertain. V shed 5 bases and J shed 7 bases, with 18 bases lying between them. The CDR3 spans 15 residues. Germline values: CDR1 PRHDT, CDR2 FYEKMQ (reference sequence). CDR3: CASSHRLQAENIQYF. Here the CDR3 DNA reads TGTGCCAGCAGCCATCGGTTGCAGGCGGAGAACATTCAGTACTTC.

The chain recombines TRBV15 with TRBJ1-2, with 7 positions matching TRBD1. V gave up 0 bases and J gave up 5 bases; unmatched junction bases: 3. This CDR3 region has 14 residues. The germline V gene has CDR1 LNHNV and CDR2 YYDKDF (reference sequence). The CDR3 bases are TGTGCCACCAGCAGAGAGACAGGGCGTTATGGCTACACCTTC. Translated, it gives CATSRETGRYGYTF.

Only a few counts were recorded for this clonotype. The rearrangement links TRBV29-1 to TRBJ1-4; D is unresolved. Between the trimmed V and J ends, which lost 5 bases and 8 bases, there was a span of 12 bases. Looked up from germline, CDR1 is SQVTM and CDR2 is ANQGSEA. This CDR3 contains 12 residues. CDR3 loop: CSVTRTNEKLFF. As DNA, the CDR3 is TGCAGCGTTACCAGGACCAACGAAAAACTGTTTTTT.

This clonotype was seen a few times. The rearrangement joins TRBV20-1 to TRBJ2-2; D unresolved. From germline, CDR1 is DFQATT and CDR2 SNEGSKA (reference sequence). Between the trimmed V and J ends, which lost 6 bases and 5 bases, there was a span of 19 bases. The CDR3 sequence is 15 residues long. Written as DNA, the CDR3 is TGCAGTGCAGCCCCCCGGGCCTCGAGGACCGGGGAGCTGTTTTTT. It specifies CSAAPRASRTGELFF.

The J gene is TRBJ1-3, the V gene TRBV29-1, with a tentative D call TRBD1 (5 bases). V lost 7 bases to trimming and J lost 4 bases, with 14 bases between them. The length of the CDR3 is 13 residues. The germline V gene encodes CDR1 SQVTM and CDR2 ANQGSEA. CDR3 region: CSAERGSGNTIYF. CDR3 coding DNA: TGCAGCGCTGAGCGGGGGTCAGGAAACACCATATATTTT.

The CDR3, as DNA: TGTGCCAGCAGCTTAGGTCTAGCACCCTCCGAGCAGTACTTC. Protein product: CASSLGLAPSEQYF. The chain couples TRBV7-2 to TRBJ2-7, with D possibly TRBD2 on 5 matching bases. The CDR3 is 14 amino acids. The V and J ends lost 1 base and 6 bases respectively, with 13 bases between them. CDR1 and CDR2 (germline): SGHTA, FQGNSA. The full variable domain, completed using reference TRBV7-2 and TRBJ2-7, is GAGVSQSPSNKVTEKGKDVELRCDPISGHTALYWYRQSLGQGLEFLIYFQGNSAPDKSGLPSDRFSAERTGGSVSTLTIQRTQQEDSAVYLCASSLGLAPSEQYFGPGTRLTVT.

This clonotype turned up a few times. The V gene is TRBV6-1, the J gene TRBJ1-4; a weak D match, TRBD1 (6 bases). V gave up 6 bases and J gave up 8 bases, with 16 bases separating them. CDR3 size: 14 residues. The germline gives CDR1 MNHNS, CDR2 SASEGT. In DNA form, the CDR3 reads TGTGCCAGCAGCGACCTCAGGGGCAGCGAAAAACTGTTTTTT. As protein: CASSDLRGSEKLFF.

This clonotype was observed a handful of times. This chain joins TRBV21-1 and TRBJ2-1; TRBD1 is taken as the D call from the table, unchecked against the DNA. TRBV21-1 is a documented pseudogene. The CDR3 length is 15 residues. The CDR3 loop reads CASSKAVSRTQGQFF. CDR3 DNA sequence: TGTGCCAGCAGCAAAGCAGTTTCACGTACTCAGGGGCAGTTCTTC.

Notes on this clonotype: A junction end diverges from the germline sequence, so it may reflect a read error. The chain links TRBV11-2 to TRBJ2-5; tentatively, D is TRBD2 (6 bases). The CDR3 is 12 residues long. The germline CDR1 and CDR2 sequences are SGHAT and FQNNGV. CDR3 amino acids: CASRGWGDEQDF. CDR3 sequence (DNA): TGTGCCAGCAGGGGATGGGGGGACGAGCAGGACTTC. The full variable domain, with the rest looked up from reference TRBV11-2 and TRBJ2-5, is EAGVAQSPRYKIIEKRQSVAFWCNPISGHATLYWYQQILGQGPKLLIQFQNNGVVDDSQLPKDRFSAERLKGVDSTLKIQPAKLEDSAVYLCASRGWGDEQDFGPGTRLLVL.

V is TRBV12-5 and J is TRBJ2-5, with D maybe TRBD2 (5 bases). This CDR3 comprises 16 residues. V was shortened by 5 bases and J by 1 base, with 17 bases between the two germline ends. Germline V gene data show CDR1 as LGHNT and CDR2 as FRNRAP. The CDR3 sequence is CASGRNPRGPQETQYF. In DNA form, the CDR3 reads TGTGCTAGTGGTCGAAATCCACGGGGTCCCCAAGAGACCCAGTACTTC.

DNA for the CDR3: TGTGCCAGCAGCTTCTTTAGGCTAGCGAGAATGCCGAATGAGCAGTTCTTC. Its translation is CASSFFRLARMPNEQFF. The genes are TRBV11-2 and TRBJ2-5; a possible D gene is TRBD2 (6 bases). TRBJ2-1 explains the end of the DNA better; the J call may be wrong. The CDR3 totals 17 residues. CDR1 and CDR2 (germline): SGHAT, FQNNGV.

This chain connects TRBV12-3 or TRBV12-4 to TRBJ1-6; D gene uncertain. CDR3 size: 15 residues. The V and J ends lost 1 base and 7 bases respectively, with 11 bases between them. The CDR3 sequence: CASSLGGQRNSPLHF. CDR3 DNA: TGTGCCAGCAGTTTAGGTGGGCAGCGAAATTCACCCCTCCACTTT.

This clonotype was seen a few times. CDR3 region: CASSQEDYPQETQYF. The CDR3 DNA follows: TGTGCCAGCAGCCAAGAGGACTACCCCCAGGAGACCCAGTACTTC. The chain recombines TRBV3-1 with TRBJ2-5; possible D gene TRBD2, 6 bases. Germline V gene lookup returns CDR1 LGHDT and CDR2 YNNKEL (reference sequence). V was pared by 0 bases and J by 5 bases, with 13 bases between. This CDR3 comprises 15 residues.

This chain connects TRBV4-1 to TRBJ2-5; D unresolved. The J call may be wrong; the DNA end is better matched by TRBJ2-1. Per the germline V gene, CDR1 is MGHRA and CDR2 is YSYEKL. The CDR3 covers 14 residues. In nucleotides, the CDR3 is TGCGCCAGCAGCCAAGATAATTCAGTTAGTGAGCAGTTCTTC. It yields the protein CASSQDNSVSEQFF.

This clonotype was found a few times. The genes are TRBV29-1 and TRBJ1-2, with D perhaps TRBD1 (6 bases). This CDR3 contains 13 residues. V dropped 0 bases and J dropped 8 bases, with 13 bases sitting between them. Germline V lookup: CDR1 SQVTM, CDR2 ANQGSEA. For the CDR3, the DNA is TGCAGCGTTGAAGATAGGAGGGGGGGAGGCTACACCTTC. As protein: CSVEDRRGGGYTF.

The chain carries TRBV5-1 and TRBJ2-5, with a possible D match to TRBD2 (6 bases). The V and J ends lost 2 bases and 5 bases respectively, with 13 bases between them. Germline V gene sequence: CDR1 SGHRS, CDR2 YFSETQ. CDR3 length: 14 residues. In DNA form, the CDR3 reads TGCGCCAGCAGCTTTGACGGGGGTTTGGAGACCCAGTACTTC. Translating gives CASSFDGGLETQYF. Using reference TRBV5-1 and TRBJ2-5 for the parts outside the CDR3, the full variable domain is KAGVTQTPRYLIKTRGQQVTLSCSPISGHRSVSWYQQTPGQGLQFLFEYFSETQRNKGNFPGRFSGRQFSNSRSEMNVSTLELGDSALYLCASSFDGGLETQYFGPGTRLLVL.

Only a few counts were recorded for this clonotype. The chain uses TRBV7-6 and TRBJ2-3; the D is unclear. This CDR3 has 18 amino acids. Germline V lookup: CDR1 SGHVS, CDR2 FNYEAQ. V was trimmed by 4 bases and J by 2 bases, leaving 22 bases between them. CDR3: CASSSSDPHLTSTDTQYF. The CDR3 DNA follows: TGTGCCAGCAGCTCGTCGGATCCACACCTGACTTCCACAGATACGCAGTATTTT. The variable domain in full, completed from reference TRBV7-6 and TRBJ2-3, reads GAGVSQSPRYKVTKRGQDVALRCDPISGHVSLYWYRQALGQGPEFLTYFNYEAQQDKSGLPNDRFSAERPEGSISTLTIQRTEQRDSAMYRCASSSSDPHLTSTDTQYFGPGTRLTVL.

This clonotype was seen only a few times. The chain links TRBV20-1 to TRBJ2-5; D call uncertain. CDR3 length: 17 residues. V lost 0 bases and J 2 bases, leaving 19 bases between the germline ends. In germline, CDR1 is DFQATT, CDR2 SNEGSKA (reference sequence). CDR3 loop: CSARDFTDAREQETQYF. The CDR3 DNA reads TGCAGTGCTAGAGATTTTACAGACGCCAGAGAACAAGAGACCCAGTACTTC.

This chain joins TRBV7-9 and TRBJ1-2; D is uncertain. With 6 bases removed from V and 5 bases from J, the gap between germline ends came to 13 bases. CDR3 length: 13 amino acids. Germline CDR1 SEHNR, CDR2 FQNEAQ (reference sequence). The CDR3 spells CASSGLGIYGYTF. The DNA for the CDR3 is TGTGCCAGCAGTGGCCTCGGGATATATGGCTACACCTTC.

The chain employs TRBV29-1 and TRBJ2-5, with D unresolved. Per the germline V gene, CDR1 is SQVTM and CDR2 is ANQGSEA. V lost 4 bases and J 3 bases, leaving 6 bases between the germline ends. The CDR3 sequence is 11 residues long. CDR3: CSVGAKETQYF. CDR3 bases: TGCAGCGTTGGGGCCAAAGAGACCCAGTACTTC. The whole variable domain, remainder taken from reference TRBV29-1 and TRBJ2-5, is SAVISQKPSRDICQRGTSLTIQCQVDSQVTMMFWYRQQPGQSLTLIATANQGSEATYESGFVIDKFPISRPNLTFSTLTVSNMSPEDSSIYLCSVGAKETQYFGPGTRLLVL.

This clonotype turned up a few times. The junction shows a germline mismatch at one end, possibly a read error. The chain has TRBV9 and TRBJ2-1; 11 bases fit TRBD2. The CDR3 runs 15 residues. Germline CDR1 is SGDLS and CDR2 is YYNGEE. CDR3: CACSVDSGGANEQFF. In DNA, the CDR3 is TGTGCCTGCAGCGTAGATAGCGGGGGGGCCAATGAGCAGTTCTTC.

The chain uses TRBV15 and TRBJ2-1; 10 bases are shared with TRBD2. With 0 bases clipped from V and 5 bases from J, the junction kept 7 bases outside the gene matches. The CDR3 is 17 amino acids. Germline V gives CDR1 LNHNV, CDR2 YYDKDF (reference sequence). CDR3 in amino acids: CATSRDRSGRADNEQFF. CDR3 in DNA: TGTGCCACCAGCAGAGATCGCAGCGGGAGGGCCGACAATGAGCAGTTCTTC.

This clonotype has only a few counts. CDR3 nucleotide sequence: TGCGCCAGCAGCCTCGACAGGATGTCCAAAAACATTCAGTACTTC. Protein sequence: CASSLDRMSKNIQYF. This chain joins TRBV4-3 and TRBJ2-4, with D possibly being TRBD1 (6 bases). The CDR3 contains 15 residues. CDR1 is LGHNA and CDR2 is YSLEER in the germline V gene. The germline V and J ends were trimmed by 4 bases and 2 bases, with 12 bases remaining between them.

This clonotype is a singleton in its sample. The chain is built from TRBV7-2 and TRBJ1-1, with 9 bases fitting TRBD1. CDR3 length equals 14 residues. Losses at the gene ends were 6 bases for V and 7 bases for J; bases not matched to a gene: 9. Germline V gene lookup returns CDR1 SGHTA and CDR2 FQGNSA. CDR3 DNA: TGTGCCAGCAGTAGGGGGACAGGGTTGGGTGAAGCTTTCTTT. It specifies CASSRGTGLGEAFF.